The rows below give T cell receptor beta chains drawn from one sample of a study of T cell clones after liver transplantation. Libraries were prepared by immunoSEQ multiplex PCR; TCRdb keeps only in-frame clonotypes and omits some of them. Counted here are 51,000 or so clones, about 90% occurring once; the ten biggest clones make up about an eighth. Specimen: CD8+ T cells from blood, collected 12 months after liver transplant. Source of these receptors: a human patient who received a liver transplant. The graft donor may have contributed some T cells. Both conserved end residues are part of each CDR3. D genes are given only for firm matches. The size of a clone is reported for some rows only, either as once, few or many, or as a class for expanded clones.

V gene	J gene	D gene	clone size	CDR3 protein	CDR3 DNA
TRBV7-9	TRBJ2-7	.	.	CASSLTEGNEQYF	TGTGCCAGCAGCTTAACGGAGGGTAACGAGCAGTACTTC
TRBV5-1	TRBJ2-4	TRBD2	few	CASSQNPGLAGMAKNIQYF	TGCGCCAGCAGTCAGAACCCGGGACTAGCGGGGATGGCCAAAAACATTCAGTACTTC
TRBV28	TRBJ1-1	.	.	CASSYSEGPEAFF	TGTGCCAGCAGTTATTCGGAAGGCCCTGAAGCTTTCTTT
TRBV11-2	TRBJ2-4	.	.	CASSLLSGRRNIQYF	TGTGCCAGCAGCTTATTATCAGGGAGGAGGAACATTCAGTACTTC
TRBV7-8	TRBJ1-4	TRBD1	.	CASSRQGAGEKLFF	TGTGCCAGCAGCAGACAGGGGGCAGGAGAAAAACTGTTTTTT
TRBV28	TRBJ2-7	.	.	CASSPRGPYEQYF	TGTGCCAGCAGCCCCCGAGGACCTTACGAGCAGTACTTC
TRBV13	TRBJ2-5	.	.	CASSLRQGRETQYF	TGTGCCAGCAGCTTAAGGCAGGGGCGAGAGACCCAGTACTTC
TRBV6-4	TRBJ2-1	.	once	CASSDSGTIYNEQFF	TGTGCCAGCAGTGACTCGGGGACGATATACAATGAGCAGTTCTTC
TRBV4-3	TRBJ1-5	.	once	CASSQVRDQGEPQHF	TGCGCCAGCAGCCAGGTACGAGACCAAGGGGAGCCCCAGCATTTT
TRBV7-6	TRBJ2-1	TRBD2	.	CASSLLAGGGYNEQFF	TGTGCCAGCAGCTTATTAGCGGGAGGGGGGTACAATGAGCAGTTCTTC
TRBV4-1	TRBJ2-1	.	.	CASSQEERGGNEQFF	TGCGCCAGCAGCCAAGAAGAGAGAGGGGGCAATGAGCAGTTCTTC
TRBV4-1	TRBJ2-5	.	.	CASSHGRGFQETQYF	TGCGCCAGCAGCCATGGGAGGGGGTTCCAAGAGACCCAGTACTTC
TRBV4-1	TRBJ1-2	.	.	CASSQVEEIYGYTF	TGCGCCAGCAGCCAAGTGGAGGAGATCTATGGCTACACCTTC
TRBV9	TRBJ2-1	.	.	CASSAQENRYNEQFF	TGTGCCAGCAGCGCCCAGGAGAATCGCTACAATGAGCAGTTCTTC
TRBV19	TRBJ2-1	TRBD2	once	CASSIGGGSSNEQFF	TGTGCCAGTAGTATAGGAGGCGGGAGTAGCAATGAGCAGTTCTTC
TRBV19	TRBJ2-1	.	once	CASSNAVLGGEQFF	TGTGCCAGTAGTAACGCGGTTTTGGGGGGTGAGCAGTTCTTC
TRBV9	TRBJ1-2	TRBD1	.	CASSSPGQGRYGYTF	TGTGCCAGCAGCTCGCCGGGACAGGGAAGGTACGGCTACACCTTC
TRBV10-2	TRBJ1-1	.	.	CASSLRAEAFF	TGCGCCAGCAGTCTCAGGGCTGAAGCTTTCTTT
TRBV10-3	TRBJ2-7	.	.	CAISADPYEQYF	TGTGCCATCAGTGCGGACCCCTACGAGCAGTACTTC
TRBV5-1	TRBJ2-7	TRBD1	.	CASSLADRGRDEQYF	TGCGCCAGCAGCTTGGCCGACAGGGGGCGAGACGAGCAGTACTTC
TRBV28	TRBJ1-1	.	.	CASSPPPPTEAFF	TGTGCCAGCAGTCCCCCGCCCCCAACTGAAGCTTTCTTT
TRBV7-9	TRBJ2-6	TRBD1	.	CASSLFGTEGKGGANVLTF	TGTGCCAGCAGCTTATTCGGGACAGAGGGGAAAGGAGGGGCCAACGTCCTGACTTTC
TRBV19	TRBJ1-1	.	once	CASSIGGATEAFF	TGTGCCAGTAGTATTGGGGGCGCGACTGAAGCTTTCTTT
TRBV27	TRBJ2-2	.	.	CASSFGSNTGELFF	TGTGCCAGCAGTTTCGGTTCGAACACCGGGGAGCTGTTTTTT
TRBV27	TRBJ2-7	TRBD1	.	CASSLDTGGRNEQYF	TGTGCCAGCAGTTTAGATACAGGGGGTCGCAACGAGCAGTACTTC
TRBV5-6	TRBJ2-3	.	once	CASSLNPGDTQYF	TGTGCCAGCAGCTTGAATCCAGGGGATACGCAGTATTTT
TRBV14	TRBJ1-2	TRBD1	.	CASSQTGNYGYTF	TGTGCCAGCAGTCAGACAGGGAACTATGGCTACACCTTC
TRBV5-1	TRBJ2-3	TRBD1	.	CASSWDRVTDTQYF	TGCGCCAGCAGCTGGGACAGGGTTACAGATACGCAGTATTTT
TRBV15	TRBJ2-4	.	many	CATSVTRGFVIQYF	TGTGCCACCAGCGTGACTAGGGGGTTTGTCATTCAGTACTTC
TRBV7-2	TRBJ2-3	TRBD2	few	CASSLVGGADTQYF	TGTGCCAGCAGCTTAGTGGGGGGGGCAGATACGCAGTATTTT
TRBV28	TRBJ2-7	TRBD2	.	CASSFRGTSGYEQYF	TGTGCCAGCAGTTTCCGAGGGACTAGCGGGTACGAGCAGTACTTC
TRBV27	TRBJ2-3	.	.	CASSFGTLTPDTQYF	TGTGCCAGCAGTTTCGGGACTCTAACCCCAGATACGCAGTATTTT
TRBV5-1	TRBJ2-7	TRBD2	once	CASSLGSGRYEQYF	TGCGCCAGCAGCTTGGGAAGCGGGAGATACGAGCAGTACTTC
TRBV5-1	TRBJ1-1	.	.	CASSFTPGRGDEAFF	TGCGCCAGCAGCTTCACCCCAGGCAGGGGCGATGAAGCTTTCTTT
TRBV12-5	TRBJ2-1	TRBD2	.	CASGLTIAGAYNEQFF	TGTGCTAGTGGTTTGACCATAGCGGGCGCCTACAATGAGCAGTTCTTC
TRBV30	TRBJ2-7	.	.	CAWSDYEQYF	TGTGCCTGGAGTGACTACGAGCAGTACTTC
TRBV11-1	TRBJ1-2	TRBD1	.	CASSLTGAPFYGYTF	TGTGCCAGCAGCCTGACAGGGGCTCCCTTCTATGGCTACACCTTC
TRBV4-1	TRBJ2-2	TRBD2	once	CASSQLAGVRTGELFF	TGCGCCAGCAGCCAACTAGCGGGAGTTCGCACCGGGGAGCTGTTTTTT
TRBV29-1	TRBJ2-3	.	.	CSVDRTGTDTQYF	TGCAGCGTGGATAGGACTGGCACAGATACGCAGTATTTT
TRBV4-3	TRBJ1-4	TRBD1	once	CASSQGPGQGNEKLFF	TGCGCCAGCAGCCAAGGACCGGGACAGGGGAATGAAAAACTGTTTTTT
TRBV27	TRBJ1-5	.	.	CASSFQGGQPQHF	TGTGCCAGCAGTTTTCAGGGAGGTCAGCCCCAGCATTTT
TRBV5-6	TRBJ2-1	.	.	CASSTTQGISYNEQFF	TGTGCCAGCAGCACGACACAGGGAATCTCCTACAATGAGCAGTTCTTC
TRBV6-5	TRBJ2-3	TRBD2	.	CASIPGLTKDTQYF	TGTGCCAGCATCCCGGGACTAACAAAAGATACGCAGTATTTT
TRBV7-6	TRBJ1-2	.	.	CASSLASRDGYTF	TGTGCCAGCAGCTTAGCGTCCAGGGATGGCTACACCTTC
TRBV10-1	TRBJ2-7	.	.	CASSNSPAYEQYF	TGCGCCAGCAGTAACAGTCCAGCCTACGAGCAGTACTTC
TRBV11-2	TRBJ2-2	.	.	CASRTREAGGADTGELFF	TGTGCCAGCAGAACTCGGGAAGCCGGGGGCGCGGACACCGGGGAGCTGTTTTTT
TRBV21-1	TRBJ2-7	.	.	CASSKGERGNPYEQYF	TGTGCCAGCAGCAAAGGGGAGCGGGGCAACCCCTACGAGCAGTACTTC
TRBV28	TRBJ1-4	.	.	CASSLYHVSNEKLFF	TGTGCCAGCAGTTTATATCACGTCTCTAATGAAAAACTGTTTTTT
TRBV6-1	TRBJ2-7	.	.	CASSDPGITTYEQYF	TGTGCCAGCAGTGATCCGGGGATAACTACCTACGAGCAGTACTTC
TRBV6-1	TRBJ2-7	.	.	CASITEAGPSYEQYF	TGTGCCAGCATAACGGAGGCAGGGCCTTCCTACGAGCAGTACTTC
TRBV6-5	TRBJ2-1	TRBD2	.	CASVALAGPYNEQFF	TGTGCCAGCGTCGCCTTAGCGGGACCCTACAATGAGCAGTTCTTC
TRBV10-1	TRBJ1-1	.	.	CASSERRGDTEAFF	TGCGCCAGCAGTGAAAGAAGGGGGGACACTGAAGCTTTCTTT
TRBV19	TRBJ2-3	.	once	CASSAGDTDTQYF	TGTGCCAGTAGTGCGGGGGACACCGATACGCAGTATTTT
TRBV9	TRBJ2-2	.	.	CASSAGGGNTGELFF	TGTGCCAGCAGCGCCGGGGGAGGGAACACCGGGGAGCTGTTTTTT